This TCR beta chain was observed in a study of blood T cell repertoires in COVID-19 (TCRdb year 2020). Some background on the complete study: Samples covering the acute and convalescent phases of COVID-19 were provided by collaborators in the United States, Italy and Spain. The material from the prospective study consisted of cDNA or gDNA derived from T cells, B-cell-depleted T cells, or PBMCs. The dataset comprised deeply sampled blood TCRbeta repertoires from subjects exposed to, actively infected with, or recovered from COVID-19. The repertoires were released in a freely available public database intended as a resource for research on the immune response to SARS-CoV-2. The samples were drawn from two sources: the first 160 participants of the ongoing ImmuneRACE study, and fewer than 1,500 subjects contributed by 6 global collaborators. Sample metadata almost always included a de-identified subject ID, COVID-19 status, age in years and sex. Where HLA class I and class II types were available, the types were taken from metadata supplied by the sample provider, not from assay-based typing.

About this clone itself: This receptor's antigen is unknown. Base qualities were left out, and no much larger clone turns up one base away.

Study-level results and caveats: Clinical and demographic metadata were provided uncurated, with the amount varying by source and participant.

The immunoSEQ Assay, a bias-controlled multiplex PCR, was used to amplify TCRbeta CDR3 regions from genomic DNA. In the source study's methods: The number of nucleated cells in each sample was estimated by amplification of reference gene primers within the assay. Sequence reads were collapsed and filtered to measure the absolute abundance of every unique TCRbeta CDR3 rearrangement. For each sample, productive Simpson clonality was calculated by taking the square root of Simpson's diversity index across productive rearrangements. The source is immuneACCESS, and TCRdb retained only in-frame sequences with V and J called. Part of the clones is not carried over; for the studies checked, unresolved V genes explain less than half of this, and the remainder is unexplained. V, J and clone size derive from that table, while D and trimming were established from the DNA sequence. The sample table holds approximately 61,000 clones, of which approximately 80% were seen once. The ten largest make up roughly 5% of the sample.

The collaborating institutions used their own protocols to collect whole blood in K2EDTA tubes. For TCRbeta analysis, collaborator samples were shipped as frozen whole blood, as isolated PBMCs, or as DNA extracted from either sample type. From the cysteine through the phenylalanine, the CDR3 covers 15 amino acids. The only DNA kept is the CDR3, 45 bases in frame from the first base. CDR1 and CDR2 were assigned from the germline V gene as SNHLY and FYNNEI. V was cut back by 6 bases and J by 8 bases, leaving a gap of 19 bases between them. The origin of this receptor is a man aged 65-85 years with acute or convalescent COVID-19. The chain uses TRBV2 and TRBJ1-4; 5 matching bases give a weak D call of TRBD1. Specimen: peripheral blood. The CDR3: CASRRLRGGEEKLFF. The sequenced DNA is TGTGCCAGCAGAAGGCTACGAGGAGGGGAAGAAAAACTGTTTTTT.